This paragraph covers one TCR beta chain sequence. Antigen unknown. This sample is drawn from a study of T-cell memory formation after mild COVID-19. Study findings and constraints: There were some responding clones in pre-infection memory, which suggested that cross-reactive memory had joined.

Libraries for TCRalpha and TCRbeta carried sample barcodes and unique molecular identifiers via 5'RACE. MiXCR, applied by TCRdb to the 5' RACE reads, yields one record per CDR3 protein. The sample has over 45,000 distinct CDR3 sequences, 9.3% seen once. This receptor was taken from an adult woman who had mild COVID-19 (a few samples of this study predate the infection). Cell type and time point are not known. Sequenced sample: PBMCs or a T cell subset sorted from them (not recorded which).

CDR3 loop: CASSWARNTEAFF. CDR3 DNA: TGTGCCAGCAGTTGGGCGAGGAACACTGAAGCTTTCTTT. This chain connects TRBV6-2 or TRBV6-3 to TRBJ1-1; D is undetermined. This CDR3 has 13 residues. Trimming shortened V by 4 bases and J by 1 base, and 7 bases separated the two germline ends. Germline CDR1 MNHEY, CDR2 SVGEGT.